This record looks at one T cell receptor (beta chain) sequence and its context. Germline-derived CDR1 and CDR2 are MGHRA and YSYEKL. With V trimmed by 3 bases and J by 1 base, 8 bases remained unmatched. The CDR3 has 16 residues. This specimen belongs to a study of blood T cell repertoires in COVID-19. Study-wide context: Acute and convalescent COVID-19 samples came from the United States, Italy and Spain. PBMCs, B-cell-depleted T cells, or T cells were the source of the cDNA or gDNA that made up the material.

Original handling: Reference gene primers were amplified, and this amplification served to estimate nucleated cell counts. Only in-frame clones appear in the TCRdb table, and some are missing; sequencing was by immunoSEQ multiplex PCR. V and J calls and clone size are as listed in that table; D and trimming were resolved from the DNA. The sample consists of around 66,000 clones, more than 70% of them appearing once. The source is a man between 60 and 75 years old with acute or convalescent COVID-19. Input material: peripheral blood. The chain combines TRBV4-1 with TRBJ1-2, with 7 bases that match TRBD1. Here the CDR3 DNA reads TGCGCCAGCAGCCAGGCGGGGACAGTGGTTAACTATGGCTACACCTTC. Its protein is CASSQAGTVVNYGYTF.